Included here is one T cell receptor (beta chain) sequence, with context. This clonotype was observed at least ten times. Its antigen target is currently unknown. No much larger clone exists at a distance of one base, and base qualities are not known. This sample is drawn from a study of spatial heterogeneity in lung cancer (dated by TCRdb to about 2019). The study in broad terms: Beta-chain transcripts were consistently detected in greater numbers than alpha-chain transcripts, which likely reflects a higher abundance of beta-chain transcripts. In non-small cell lung cancer, the study made a quantitative comparison of TCR alpha and beta repertoires among multiple tumor regions, matched nontumor lung and blood. In the raw uncorrected reads, each unique combination of TCR and UMI appeared more than ten times on average. At surgery, roughly 220 tumor regions, 64 matched nontumor lung samples and a few dozen PBMC samples were TCR-sequenced for both alpha and beta chains. Nonsynonymous mutation counts, determined by whole-exome sequencing of tumor tissue, were related to TCR repertoire features.

Overall study results and their limits: Ubiquitous expanded tumor TCRs were found in blood more often at tumor resection than at routine follow-up. Confirming at a functional level the hypothesis that regional TCRs recognize regional mutations was considered to require additional single-cell paired TCR alpha and beta sequencing.

Library generation was performed with 5' RACE. Sequencing used a NextSeq 500. The TCR library protocol attached a unique molecular identifier to each TCR cDNA molecule to allow correction of PCR and sequencing errors. The published analysis was carried out like this. TCR identification, UMI-based error correction and CDR3 extraction were performed with Decombinator tools. TCRs above a frequency of 2 per 1,000, corresponding to the top 1% of the tumor frequency distribution, were defined as expanded. Rényi diversity was computed with the R vegan package after subsampling each repertoire 100 times to 5,000 TCRs. To build CDR3 similarity networks, amino acid triplet string-kernel similarity was used, and CDR3s were connected when their pairwise similarity was above 0.82. The public reads were reprocessed in TCRdb via fastp at Q25 and MiXCR, keeping in-frame beta chains. Every distinct CDR3 protein forms one entry, paired with its most common genes and DNA. The V and J calls come from TCRdb's annotation, not from the publication. The sample table lists roughly 14,000 distinct CDR3 sequences, roughly 9.1% of them with a count of one. Around 29% of the sample goes to the ten largest clones.

The germline V gene provides CDR1 SQVTM and CDR2 ANQGSEA. CDR3 length: 12 amino acids, cysteine to phenylalanine. Only the CDR3 part of the read is kept: 36 bases, read in frame from the first base. V is pared back by 7 bases and J by 5 bases, with 15 bases lying between the germline termini. The time point label, as the study defines it: sample taken at primary tumor resection. Whole RNA extracted from tumor and nontumor lung tissue, or from cryopreserved PBMC samples, was used for TCR sequencing without cell sorting. Donors were approximately 72 patients with early-stage, untreated non-small cell lung cancer from the lung TRACERx cohort. A patient was chosen for TCR sequencing only when enough RNA was available from at least two tumor regions.

Rearrangement joined TRBV29-1 to TRBJ2-7; the best D guess is TRBD1, with 6 bases matching. The input for sequencing was PBMCs, taken at surgery. The receptor comes from a male donor with early-stage non-small cell lung cancer. The DNA sequence reads TGCAGCGCCGAGGGGGTCTCGGACGAGCAGTACTTC. The resulting protein is CSAEGVSDEQYF.